This record concerns one TCR beta chain sequence. Germline V gene data show CDR1 as MDHEN and CDR2 as SYDVKM. The CDR3 extends over 12 amino acids. Trimming cost V 11 bases and J 5 bases, with 13 bases left between them. This record comes from a study of blood T cell repertoires in COVID-19. In the source study's methods: The authors estimated nucleated cell counts from reference gene primer amplification. Data came from immunoSEQ multiplex PCR; TCRdb stores just in-frame clones and leaves some out. The V and J calls and clone size were taken over from that table, and D and trimming were inferred from the DNA. The sample comprises about 220,000 clones, roughly 90% of which are singletons, and about 2.2% rests with the top ten.

The receptor was derived from a man aged 30 to 39 who had recovered from COVID-19. Sequenced material: peripheral blood. V is TRBV28 and J is TRBJ1-5; maybe TRBD1 (6 bases). The CDR3 spells CAGNRADQPQHF. DNA of the CDR3: TGTGCCGGAAACAGGGCCGATCAGCCCCAGCATTTT.